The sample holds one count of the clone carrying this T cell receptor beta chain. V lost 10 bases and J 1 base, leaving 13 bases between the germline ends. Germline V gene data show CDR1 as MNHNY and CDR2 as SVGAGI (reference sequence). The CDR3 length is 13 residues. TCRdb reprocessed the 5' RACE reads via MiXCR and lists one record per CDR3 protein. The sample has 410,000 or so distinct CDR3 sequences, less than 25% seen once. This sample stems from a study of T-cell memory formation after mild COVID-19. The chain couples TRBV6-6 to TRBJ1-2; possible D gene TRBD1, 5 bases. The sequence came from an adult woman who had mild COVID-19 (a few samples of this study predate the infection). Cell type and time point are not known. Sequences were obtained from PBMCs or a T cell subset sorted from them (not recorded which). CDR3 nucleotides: TGTGCCACCGAACCAGGGTTTAACTATGGCTACACCTTC. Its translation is CATEPGFNYGYTF.